Listed below are T cell receptor beta chains from one sample, sequenced in a study of blood T cell repertoires in COVID-19. Only in-frame clones appear in the TCRdb table, and some are missing; sequencing was by immunoSEQ multiplex PCR. This table has 240,000 or so clones, approximately 90% appearing once. Sample: PBMCs or T cells enriched from blood (not recorded which). The receptor source for this set is a man in his fifties who had been exposed to COVID-19. The CDR3 runs from the conserved cysteine through the conserved F or W. D genes are given only for firm matches. Some rows mark clone size as missing; the rest say once, few, many or name a class of expanded clone.

d_gene: .
v_gene: TRBV9
j_gene: TRBJ1-4
abundance: .
CDR3nt: TGTGCCAGCAGCGTAGGGCCCAGTGAAAAACTGTTTTTT
CDR3aa: CASSVGPSEKLFF

d_gene: TRBD1
v_gene: TRBV19
j_gene: TRBJ1-1
abundance: .
CDR3nt: TGTGCCAGTAGTCCAGGGACAGGGAACACTGAAGCTTTCTTT
CDR3aa: CASSPGTGNTEAFF

d_gene: .
v_gene: TRBV10-3
j_gene: TRBJ2-2
abundance: .
CDR3nt: TGTGCCATCAGTCCCCATTCCGGGGAGCTGTTTTTT
CDR3aa: CAISPHSGELFF

d_gene: .
v_gene: TRBV28
j_gene: TRBJ2-6
abundance: .
CDR3nt: TGTGCCAGCAGTTCTCTCGGGGCCAACGTCCTGACTTTC
CDR3aa: CASSSLGANVLTF

d_gene: .
v_gene: TRBV25-1
j_gene: TRBJ1-6
abundance: .
CDR3nt: TGTGCCAGCAGTGAAGTCCAGGGTAATTCACCCCTCCACTTT
CDR3aa: CASSEVQGNSPLHF

d_gene: TRBD1
v_gene: TRBV18
j_gene: TRBJ2-5
abundance: .
CDR3nt: TGTGCCAGCTCACAATCGGACAGGCGACAAGAGACCCAGTACTTC
CDR3aa: CASSQSDRRQETQYF

d_gene: .
v_gene: TRBV5-1
j_gene: TRBJ2-2
abundance: .
CDR3nt: TGCGCCAGCAGTCGGGACTCCAACACCGGGGAGCTGTTTTTT
CDR3aa: CASSRDSNTGELFF

d_gene: .
v_gene: TRBV6-5
j_gene: TRBJ1-5
abundance: .
CDR3nt: TGTGCCAGCAGTCAGGGATACGGCAATCAGCCCCAGCATTTT
CDR3aa: CASSQGYGNQPQHF

d_gene: .
v_gene: TRBV11-2
j_gene: TRBJ1-1
abundance: .
CDR3nt: TGTGCCAGCAGCTACTACACTGAAGCTTTCTTT
CDR3aa: CASSYYTEAFF

d_gene: .
v_gene: TRBV28
j_gene: TRBJ1-5
abundance: .
CDR3nt: TGTGCCAGCACAGGGGGCAATCAGCCCCAGCATTTT
CDR3aa: CASTGGNQPQHF

d_gene: .
v_gene: TRBV4-2
j_gene: TRBJ1-5
abundance: .
CDR3nt: TGTGCCAGCAGCCGAAGGTACGACCGGGACACCCCACCGCCCCAGCATTTT
CDR3aa: CASSRRYDRDTPPPQHF

d_gene: .
v_gene: TRBV11-2
j_gene: TRBJ1-4
abundance: .
CDR3nt: TGTGCCAGCAGCTTAAGGGCGAGGGACACTCCTAATGAAAAACTGTTTTTT
CDR3aa: CASSLRARDTPNEKLFF

d_gene: .
v_gene: TRBV18
j_gene: TRBJ2-7
abundance: .
CDR3nt: TGTGCCAGCTCACCGGGCTCTCGCGAGCAGTACTTC
CDR3aa: CASSPGSREQYF

d_gene: .
v_gene: TRBV28
j_gene: TRBJ2-6
abundance: .
CDR3nt: TGTGCCAGCAGTGCGGGTTTCTCTGGGGCCAACGTCCTGACTTTC
CDR3aa: CASSAGFSGANVLTF

d_gene: .
v_gene: TRBV28
j_gene: TRBJ1-6
abundance: .
CDR3nt: TGTGCCAGCAGCGCCTCAGGTGGGGGCCCCCTCCTTTATAATTCACCCCTCCACTTT
CDR3aa: CASSASGGGPLLYNSPLHF

d_gene: TRBD1
v_gene: TRBV28
j_gene: TRBJ1-4
abundance: .
CDR3nt: TGTGCCAGCAGCCGTGGAACAGGGGCAACTAATGAAAAACTGTTTTTT
CDR3aa: CASSRGTGATNEKLFF

d_gene: .
v_gene: TRBV5-1
j_gene: TRBJ1-1
abundance: .
CDR3nt: TGCGCCAGCAGCCAATGGCCAGGTAGGAACACTGAAGCTTTCTTT
CDR3aa: CASSQWPGRNTEAFF

d_gene: .
v_gene: TRBV12-3/TRBV12-4
j_gene: TRBJ1-1
abundance: .
CDR3nt: TGTGCCAGCAGCTTGTACGGCACTGAAGCTTTCTTT
CDR3aa: CASSLYGTEAFF

d_gene: TRBD1
v_gene: TRBV12-3/TRBV12-4
j_gene: TRBJ1-1
abundance: .
CDR3nt: TGTGCCAGCGGCAGGGGGATGAACACTGAAGCTTTCTTT
CDR3aa: CASGRGMNTEAFF

d_gene: TRBD1
v_gene: TRBV11-2
j_gene: TRBJ1-6
abundance: .
CDR3nt: TGTGCCAGCAGCCTAGACAGGGTTCGCTCACCCCTCCACTTT
CDR3aa: CASSLDRVRSPLHF

d_gene: .
v_gene: TRBV2
j_gene: TRBJ1-1
abundance: .
CDR3nt: TGTGCCAGCAATTTCGACACAAACACTGAAGCTTTCTTT
CDR3aa: CASNFDTNTEAFF

d_gene: .
v_gene: TRBV21-1
j_gene: TRBJ1-5
abundance: once
CDR3nt: TGTGCCAGCAGCAAGGCGGCCAGGGTCGGCAATCAGCCCCAGCATTTT
CDR3aa: CASSKAARVGNQPQHF

d_gene: .
v_gene: TRBV10-3
j_gene: TRBJ1-5
abundance: .
CDR3nt: TGTGCCATCAGCCGGGGTGCAAATCAGCCCCAGCATTTT
CDR3aa: CAISRGANQPQHF

d_gene: TRBD1
v_gene: TRBV7-9
j_gene: TRBJ1-4
abundance: .
CDR3nt: TGTGCCAGCAGCTCTCCAGGACAGGTTGAAAAACTGTTTTTT
CDR3aa: CASSSPGQVEKLFF

d_gene: .
v_gene: TRBV10-3
j_gene: TRBJ1-1
abundance: few
CDR3nt: TGTGCCATCAGAAGATCCGCGATGAACACTGAAGCTTTCTTT
CDR3aa: CAIRRSAMNTEAFF

d_gene: .
v_gene: TRBV29-1
j_gene: TRBJ2-3
abundance: .
CDR3nt: TGCAGCGTGTCTCCAAGCGGAAATACGCAGTATTTT
CDR3aa: CSVSPSGNTQYF

d_gene: TRBD2
v_gene: TRBV6-5
j_gene: TRBJ2-3
abundance: .
CDR3nt: TGTGCCAGCAGTCTAGCGGGAGGTGGGACAGATACGCAGTATTTT
CDR3aa: CASSLAGGGTDTQYF

d_gene: TRBD2
v_gene: TRBV19
j_gene: TRBJ2-2
abundance: .
CDR3nt: TGTGCCAGTAGTAAGACTAGCGGGAGGGTCGGCACCGGGGAGCTGTTTTTT
CDR3aa: CASSKTSGRVGTGELFF

d_gene: TRBD1
v_gene: TRBV9
j_gene: TRBJ1-1
abundance: .
CDR3nt: TGTGCCAGCAGCGTAGAGGGACAGAGCGTGAAAGCTTTCTTT
CDR3aa: CASSVEGQSVKAFF

d_gene: TRBD2
v_gene: TRBV7-2
j_gene: TRBJ2-1
abundance: .
CDR3nt: TGTGCCAGCAGCCCCGGGACTAGCTGGGGAGGGTCCTACAATGAGCAGTTCTTC
CDR3aa: CASSPGTSWGGSYNEQFF

d_gene: TRBD1
v_gene: TRBV5-1
j_gene: TRBJ1-2
abundance: .
CDR3nt: TGCGCCAGCAGCTTGGCCCCCCCGGCAGGGGGCAGATATGGCTACACCTTC
CDR3aa: CASSLAPPAGGRYGYTF

d_gene: .
v_gene: TRBV7-2
j_gene: TRBJ1-2
abundance: once
CDR3nt: TGTGCCAGCAGCTTAGCGGCTCAAGCTAACTATGGCTACACCTTC
CDR3aa: CASSLAAQANYGYTF

d_gene: .
v_gene: TRBV2
j_gene: TRBJ2-3
abundance: .
CDR3nt: TGTGCCAGCAGTGAAGCCTTTGCAGGGGCGGATACGCAGTATTTT
CDR3aa: CASSEAFAGADTQYF

d_gene: TRBD1
v_gene: TRBV27
j_gene: TRBJ1-1
abundance: .
CDR3nt: TGTGCCAGCAGTAGCCTGGGACAGGGGGGTTGGGACACTGAAGCTTTCTTT
CDR3aa: CASSSLGQGGWDTEAFF

d_gene: .
v_gene: TRBV11-3
j_gene: TRBJ2-6
abundance: .
CDR3nt: TGTGCCAGCAGCTTAGTATCTGGGGCCAACGTCCTGACTTTC
CDR3aa: CASSLVSGANVLTF

d_gene: TRBD1
v_gene: TRBV10-3
j_gene: TRBJ1-1
abundance: .
CDR3nt: TGTGCCATCACCCTAGGACAGGACACTGAAGCTTTCTTT
CDR3aa: CAITLGQDTEAFF

d_gene: TRBD1
v_gene: TRBV5-1
j_gene: TRBJ1-3
abundance: .
CDR3nt: TGCGCCAGCAGCGCAGGGACAGGGGCTGGAAACACCATATATTTT
CDR3aa: CASSAGTGAGNTIYF

d_gene: TRBD2
v_gene: TRBV9
j_gene: TRBJ2-5
abundance: .
CDR3nt: TGTGCCAGCAGCGTATACGGGACTAGGGGGGAGACCCAGTACTTC
CDR3aa: CASSVYGTRGETQYF

d_gene: .
v_gene: TRBV6-7
j_gene: TRBJ2-1
abundance: few
CDR3nt: TGTGCCAGCAGTCCTACGCTAGCGCCCGGTTACAATGAGCAGTTCTTC
CDR3aa: CASSPTLAPGYNEQFF

d_gene: TRBD1
v_gene: TRBV2
j_gene: TRBJ1-5
abundance: once
CDR3nt: TGTGCCAGCAGTGAGACAGGGGCCAATCAGCCCCAGCATTTT
CDR3aa: CASSETGANQPQHF

d_gene: .
v_gene: TRBV7-2
j_gene: TRBJ2-7
abundance: few
CDR3nt: TGTGCCAGCAGCTCAACCTACGAGCAGTACTTC
CDR3aa: CASSSTYEQYF

d_gene: .
v_gene: TRBV10-1
j_gene: TRBJ1-5
abundance: .
CDR3nt: TGCGCCAGCACTCCCTGGGGGGAGCCCCAGCATTTT
CDR3aa: CASTPWGEPQHF

d_gene: .
v_gene: TRBV11-2
j_gene: TRBJ1-1
abundance: .
CDR3nt: TGTGCCAGCAGCGTAAACAGCCACACTGAAGCTTTCTTT
CDR3aa: CASSVNSHTEAFF

d_gene: .
v_gene: TRBV12-3/TRBV12-4
j_gene: TRBJ2-2
abundance: .
CDR3nt: TGTGCCAGCAGTTCAGGGTACACCGGGGAGCTGTTTTTT
CDR3aa: CASSSGYTGELFF

d_gene: TRBD2
v_gene: TRBV5-1
j_gene: TRBJ2-1
abundance: once
CDR3nt: TGCGCCAGCAGCCCATTTGCGGGGGGAGGAGCTGAGCAGTTCTTC
CDR3aa: CASSPFAGGGAEQFF

d_gene: .
v_gene: TRBV15
j_gene: TRBJ1-6
abundance: once
CDR3nt: TGTGCCACCAGCAGAGATCTCGGCACAGGGCATAATTCACCCCTCCACTTT
CDR3aa: CATSRDLGTGHNSPLHF

d_gene: TRBD2
v_gene: TRBV7-9
j_gene: TRBJ2-5
abundance: once
CDR3nt: TGTGCCAGCAGCCCTAGTACGGGGGGAACCCGGGCGGAGACCCAGTACTTC
CDR3aa: CASSPSTGGTRAETQYF

d_gene: TRBD1
v_gene: TRBV9
j_gene: TRBJ1-3
abundance: once
CDR3nt: TGTGCCAGCAGCCCTCACCCGACAGGGGGGTTCGGAAACACCATATATTTT
CDR3aa: CASSPHPTGGFGNTIYF

d_gene: .
v_gene: TRBV10-2
j_gene: TRBJ2-5
abundance: .
CDR3nt: TGCGCCAGCAAGGCTAGTTGGGAGACCCAGTACTTC
CDR3aa: CASKASWETQYF

d_gene: .
v_gene: TRBV4-1
j_gene: TRBJ1-5
abundance: few
CDR3nt: TGCGCCAGCAGCCAAGATGGCAGGGGACGCAATCAGCCCCAGCATTTT
CDR3aa: CASSQDGRGRNQPQHF

d_gene: .
v_gene: TRBV6-5
j_gene: TRBJ1-5
abundance: .
CDR3nt: TGTGCCAGCAGACCCGGGATATTTAGCAATCAGCCCCAGCATTTT
CDR3aa: CASRPGIFSNQPQHF

d_gene: .
v_gene: TRBV7-9
j_gene: TRBJ1-5
abundance: .
CDR3nt: TGTGCCAGCAGCTCATTAACAGGTTTCAATCAGCCCCAGCATTTT
CDR3aa: CASSSLTGFNQPQHF

d_gene: .
v_gene: TRBV2
j_gene: TRBJ2-5
abundance: .
CDR3nt: TGTGCCAGCAGTATAACACCTCAAGAGACCCAGTACTTC
CDR3aa: CASSITPQETQYF

d_gene: .
v_gene: TRBV18
j_gene: TRBJ1-4
abundance: .
CDR3nt: TGTGCCAGCTCACCTACCACAGGGTCGGGGGAAAAACTGTTTTTT
CDR3aa: CASSPTTGSGEKLFF

d_gene: TRBD1
v_gene: TRBV7-9
j_gene: TRBJ1-2
abundance: .
CDR3nt: TGTGCCAGCAGCGCCCGACAGGGGGGAGGAAACTATGGCTACACCTTC
CDR3aa: CASSARQGGGNYGYTF